This T cell receptor (beta chain) was observed in a study of graft-versus-host responses after intestinal transplantation. Study background: Multivisceral, liver-intestinal, or isolated intestinal transplants were performed in recipients. Induction using anti-thymocyte globulin, followed by tacrolimus and steroids for approximately 3 years, was given to all recipients. Study outcomes and limitations: The study associated peak circulating GvH clone levels with early post-transplant HvG declines. The marrow of recipients harbored GvH clones, and ileum or blood showed some of them first.

CDR3 length equals 14 residues. In germline, CDR1 is MNHEY, CDR2 SMNVEV (reference sequence). Between the trimmed V and J ends, which lost 0 bases and 3 bases, there was a span of 9 bases. Method: immunoSEQ multiplex PCR; TCRdb's copy keeps in-frame clones and lacks some. The data contain over 100,000 clones, 90% to 95% of them singletons. Turning to this clone: As yet, its antigen is unknown.

The sample in question was unstimulated CD8+ T cells sorted from spleen or lymph node cells, obtained before intestinal transplant. The sequence was collected from a human donor who received an intestinal transplant. This sequence joins TRBV27 and TRBJ2-7; possibly TRBD1 for D (5 bases). The CDR3 DNA follows: TGTGCCAGCAGTTTATCTGACAGCCTCTACGAGCAGTACTTC. Its translation is CASSLSDSLYEQYF.